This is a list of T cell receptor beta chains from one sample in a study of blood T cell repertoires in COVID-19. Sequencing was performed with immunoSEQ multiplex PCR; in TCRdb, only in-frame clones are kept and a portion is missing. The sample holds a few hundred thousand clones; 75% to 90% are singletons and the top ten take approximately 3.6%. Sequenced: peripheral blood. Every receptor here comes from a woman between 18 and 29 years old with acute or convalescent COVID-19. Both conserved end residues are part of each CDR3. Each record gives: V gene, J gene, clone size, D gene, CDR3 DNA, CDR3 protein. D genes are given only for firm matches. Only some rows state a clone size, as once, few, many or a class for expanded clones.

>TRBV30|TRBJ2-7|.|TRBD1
TGTGCCGGGGAACAGGGGACGGGGTACGAGCAGTACTTC
CAGEQGTGYEQYF
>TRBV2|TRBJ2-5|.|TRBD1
TGTGCCAGCAGTGGACAGGGTAGGGAGACCCAGTACTTC
CASSGQGRETQYF
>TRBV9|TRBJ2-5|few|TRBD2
TGTGCCAGCAGCGTAGGTCTTAGCGGGGAAGAGACCCAGTACTTC
CASSVGLSGEETQYF
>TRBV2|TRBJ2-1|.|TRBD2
TGTGCCAGCAGAGCCTCCGGGACTAGCACTTACAATGAGCAGTTCTTC
CASRASGTSTYNEQFF
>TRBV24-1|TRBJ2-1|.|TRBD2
TGTGCCACCCGGGGGGAAGGGTCCTACAATGAGCAGTTCTTC
CATRGEGSYNEQFF
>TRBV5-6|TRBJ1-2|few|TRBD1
TGTGCCAGCAGCTTGGGAGACAGGGAACGTGGCTACACCTTC
CASSLGDRERGYTF
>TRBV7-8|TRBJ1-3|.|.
TGTGCCAGCAGCTTAGATGCGGGGGCTTCCCCTGGAAACACCATATATTTT
CASSLDAGASPGNTIYF
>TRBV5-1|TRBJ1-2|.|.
TGCGCCAGCAGCGCAGATGACTATGGCTACACCTTC
CASSADDYGYTF
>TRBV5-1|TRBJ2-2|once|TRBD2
TGCGCCAGCAGCTCACTAGCGGGGGGGAACACCGGGGAGCTGTTTTTT
CASSSLAGGNTGELFF
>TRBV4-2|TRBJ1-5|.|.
TGTGCCAGCAGCCAAGATTGGAGGGATCAGCCCCAGCATTTT
CASSQDWRDQPQHF
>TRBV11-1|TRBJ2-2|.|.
TGTGCCAGCAGCTTAGCTCCAGGAGGGGAGGACACCGGGGAGCTGTTTTTT
CASSLAPGGEDTGELFF
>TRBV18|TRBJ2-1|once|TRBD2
TGTGCCAGCTCACCTACCCTAGCGGGAGGTACTTACAATGAGCAGTTCTTC
CASSPTLAGGTYNEQFF
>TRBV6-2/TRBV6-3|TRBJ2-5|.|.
TGTGCCAGCAGTTACTCGAGTAACAGCCCAGAGACCCAGTACTTC
CASSYSSNSPETQYF
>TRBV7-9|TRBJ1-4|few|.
TGTGCCATCGCGGGGAATGAAAAACTGTTTTTT
CAIAGNEKLFF
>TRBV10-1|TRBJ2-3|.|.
TGCGCCAGCAGTGGGGGGGTCGCAGATACGCAGTATTTT
CASSGGVADTQYF
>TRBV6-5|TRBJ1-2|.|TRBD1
TGTGCCAGCAGCCGAGCCATGACAGGGAACTATGGCTACACCTTC
CASSRAMTGNYGYTF
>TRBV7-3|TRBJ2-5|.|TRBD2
TGTGCCAGCAGCCTAAGCGGGGGGGCCCCAGAGACCCAGTACTTC
CASSLSGGAPETQYF
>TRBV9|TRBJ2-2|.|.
TGTGCCAGCAGCACAACCTCCGGGGAGCTGTTTTTT
CASSTTSGELFF
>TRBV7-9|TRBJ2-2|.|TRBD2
TGTGCCCCAGGGAGGGGCGACACCGGGGAGCTGTTTTTT
CAPGRGDTGELFF
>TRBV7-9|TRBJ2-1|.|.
TGTGCCAGCAGCCCTCCCGCATATAGCGATGAGCAGTTCTTC
CASSPPAYSDEQFF
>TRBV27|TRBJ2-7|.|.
TGTGCCAGCCGTGAGGATGTGTCCTACGAGCAGTACTTC
CASREDVSYEQYF
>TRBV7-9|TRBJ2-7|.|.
TGTGCCAGCAGCTTAGGACAGCTCTACGAGCAGTACTTC
CASSLGQLYEQYF
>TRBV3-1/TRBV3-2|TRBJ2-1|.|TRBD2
TGTGCCAGCAGCTTTAGCGGGGGGGGCTACACTGAGCAGTTCTTC
CASSFSGGGYTEQFF
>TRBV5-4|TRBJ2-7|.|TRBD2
TGTGCCAGCAGCCACCCCGGGACTAGCTTCGAGCAGTACTTC
CASSHPGTSFEQYF
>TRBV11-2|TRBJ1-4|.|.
TGTGCCAGCAGCTCCGAAACCGGGGGGGTGAGGGAAAAACTGTTTTTT
CASSSETGGVREKLFF
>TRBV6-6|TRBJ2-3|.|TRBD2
TGTGCCAGCAGTCCCCGGGACTTAAAGGGAGGGGCCTATACGCAGTATTTT
CASSPRDLKGGAYTQYF
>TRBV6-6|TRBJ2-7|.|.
TGTGCCAGCAGTGATGTCCTGCGGCGGTCCTACGAGCAGTACTTC
CASSDVLRRSYEQYF
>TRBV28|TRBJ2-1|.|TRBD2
TGTGCCAGCAGCTCAGGGACTAGCGGGAGAGGTGAGCAGTTCTTC
CASSSGTSGRGEQFF
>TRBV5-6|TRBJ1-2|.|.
TGTGCCAGCAGCTTGATTGGACAGAGCGTCGTTCACTACACCTTC
CASSLIGQSVVHYTF
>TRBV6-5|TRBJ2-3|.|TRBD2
TGTGCCAGCAGTTCCCTAACTAGCGGGAGTGTCACGCAGTATTTT
CASSSLTSGSVTQYF
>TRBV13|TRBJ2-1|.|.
TGTGCCAGCAGCTTTAGAGGGGGTGGCTACAATGAGCAGTTCTTC
CASSFRGGGYNEQFF
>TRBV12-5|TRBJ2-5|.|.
TGTGCTAGTGGTCCCCAGACTAGTGTAGTAGAGACCCAGTACTTC
CASGPQTSVVETQYF
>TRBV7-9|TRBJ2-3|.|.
TGTGCCAGCAGCTTAGCGGGGCAGTTCACAGATACGCAGTATTTT
CASSLAGQFTDTQYF
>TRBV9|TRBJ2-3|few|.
TGTGCCAGCAGCGTAGATACTACCTTCACAGATACGCAGTATTTT
CASSVDTTFTDTQYF
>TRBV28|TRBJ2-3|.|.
TGTGCCAGCAGAGTGGGGTGGGGCAGCACAGATACGCAGTATTTT
CASRVGWGSTDTQYF
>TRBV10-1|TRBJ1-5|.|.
TGCGCCAGCAGTGAGCCAGGGAAGCCCCAGCATTTT
CASSEPGKPQHF
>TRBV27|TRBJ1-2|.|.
TGTGCCAGCAGTTCCATCCAAAACAGGGTGAGGTACACCTTC
CASSSIQNRVRYTF
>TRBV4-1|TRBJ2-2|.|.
TGCGCCAGCAGCCAGACAGGAAGCTCAACCGGGGAGCTGTTTTTT
CASSQTGSSTGELFF
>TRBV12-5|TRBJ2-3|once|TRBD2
TGTGCTAGTGGTTTGGTACTAGCGGGGGGCCCAGATACGCAGTATTTT
CASGLVLAGGPDTQYF
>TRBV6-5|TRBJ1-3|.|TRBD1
TGTGCCAGCGGGACAGGGGGCACCATATATTTT
CASGTGGTIYF
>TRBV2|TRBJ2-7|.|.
TGTGCCAGCACAGGGGGGATCCACGAGCAGTACTTC
CASTGGIHEQYF